The rows below give T cell receptor beta chains drawn from one sample of a study of blood T cell repertoires in COVID-19. Clones were sequenced by immunoSEQ multiplex PCR, and TCRdb holds only the in-frame ones, with some missing. Among about 190,000 clones listed, 78% were seen once. Material for sequencing was peripheral blood. The receptors were sampled from a woman aged 80 or over with active or convalescent COVID-19. CDR3s include the opening cysteine and the closing phenylalanine or tryptophan. Each record gives: V gene, J gene, CDR3 protein.

TRBV3-1/TRBV3-2,TRBJ2-2,CASSPYRDSSNTGELFF
TRBV2,TRBJ1-2,CASSEYPEGGGYTF
TRBV6-6,TRBJ2-7,CASSYLGQGHEQYF
TRBV5-1,TRBJ1-2,CASSPGTEFVGGYTF
TRBV18,TRBJ1-1,CASSPRSDPWAFF
TRBV24-1,TRBJ2-5,CATSVGTHYQETQYF
TRBV5-4,TRBJ2-5,CASSLDGSGGARETQYF
TRBV5-1,TRBJ1-6,CASSLNRGYQNSPLHF
TRBV10-3,TRBJ1-1,CAIRQGVDTEAFF
TRBV5-1,TRBJ2-7,CASSLPNSYEQYF
TRBV10-2,TRBJ2-2,CASRAGTNTGELFF
TRBV7-2,TRBJ1-1,CASSLFPYTEAFF
TRBV7-4,TRBJ1-5,CASSLKDRGLNQPQHF
TRBV23-1,TRBJ1-5,CAPKGHSNQPQHF
TRBV6-5,TRBJ2-7,CASRGQGIPYEQYF
TRBV7-2,TRBJ1-1,CASSLSGRDRGTEAFF
TRBV28,TRBJ2-2,CASTSPGHGELFF
TRBV19,TRBJ1-5,CASSIEAAGGVQPQHF
TRBV6-1,TRBJ1-5,CASSEVGRGLYSNQPQHF
TRBV28,TRBJ1-1,CASIPLGQVNTEAFF
TRBV6-1,TRBJ2-5,CASSEDRYQETQYF
TRBV7-9,TRBJ2-3,CASSFSSGGDTQYF
TRBV5-5,TRBJ1-1,CASSNQGYRPEAFF
TRBV15,TRBJ1-2,CATSRDKQGKEGYTF
TRBV12-3/TRBV12-4,TRBJ2-2,CASSEYLTGELFF
TRBV10-3,TRBJ2-7,CAVGQTYEQYF
TRBV5-6,TRBJ2-7,CASSSKHRGSSYEQYF
TRBV28,TRBJ2-3,CASKGLLAGGNTDTQYF
TRBV6-6,TRBJ1-2,CASSPGQAGYGYTF
TRBV10-3,TRBJ1-4,CAISESSSFGGPLGKLFF
TRBV29-1,TRBJ2-1,CSVEFEAGWASEQFF
TRBV16,TRBJ2-2,CASSQSPPFGGELFF
TRBV18,TRBJ1-2,CASSPVLGPQGYTF
TRBV27,TRBJ2-7,CASSSRDGGTYEQYF
TRBV6-2/TRBV6-3,TRBJ2-3,CASSRLAGRSFYF
TRBV5-4,TRBJ2-7,CASSLEAGETYEQYF
TRBV6-1,TRBJ2-1,CASGPLISYNEQFF
TRBV13,TRBJ2-2,CASTAGVLVTGELFF
TRBV6-2/TRBV6-3,TRBJ2-1,CASSRDAGGQNEQFF
TRBV5-1,TRBJ1-3,CASSLGTGRGNTIYF
TRBV19,TRBJ1-6,CASSRTGIMSPLHF
TRBV18,TRBJ1-1,CASSPYQGSNTEAFF
TRBV11-2,TRBJ2-7,CASSSRLASEQYF
TRBV13,TRBJ2-2,CASSPTGVTTGELFF
TRBV2,TRBJ1-2,CASSDQGVGYGYTF
TRBV2,TRBJ2-7,CASSLTGTRNNEQYF
TRBV28,TRBJ1-3,CASTRGSSGNTIYF
TRBV4-2,TRBJ2-7,CASSQVGTSGSYEQYF
TRBV5-1,TRBJ2-5,CASSYPGQGETQYF
TRBV5-1,TRBJ1-1,CASSLAIGTSRGIEAFF
TRBV19,TRBJ1-1,CASSIELGQGRSMNTEAFF